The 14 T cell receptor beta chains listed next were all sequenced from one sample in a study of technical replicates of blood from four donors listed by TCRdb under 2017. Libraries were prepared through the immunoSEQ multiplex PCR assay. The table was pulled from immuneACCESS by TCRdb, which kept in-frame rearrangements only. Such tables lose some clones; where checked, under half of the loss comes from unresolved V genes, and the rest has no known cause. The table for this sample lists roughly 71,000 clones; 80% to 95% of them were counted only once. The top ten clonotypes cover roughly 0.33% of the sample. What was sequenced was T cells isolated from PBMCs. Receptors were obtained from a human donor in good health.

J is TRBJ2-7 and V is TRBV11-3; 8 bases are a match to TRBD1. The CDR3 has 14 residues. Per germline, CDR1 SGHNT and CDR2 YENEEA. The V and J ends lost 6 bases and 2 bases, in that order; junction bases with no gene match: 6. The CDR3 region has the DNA TGTGCCAGCAGGTCGACAGGGGTACCCTACGAGCAGTACTTC. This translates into CASRSTGVPYEQYF.

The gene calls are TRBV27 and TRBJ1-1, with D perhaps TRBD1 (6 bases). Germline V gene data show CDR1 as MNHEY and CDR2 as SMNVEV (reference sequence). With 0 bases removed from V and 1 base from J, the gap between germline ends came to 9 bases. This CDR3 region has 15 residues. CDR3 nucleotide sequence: TGTGCCAGCAGTTTATCGTTGGGGGCGAACACTGAAGCTTTCTTT. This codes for CASSLSLGANTEAFF.

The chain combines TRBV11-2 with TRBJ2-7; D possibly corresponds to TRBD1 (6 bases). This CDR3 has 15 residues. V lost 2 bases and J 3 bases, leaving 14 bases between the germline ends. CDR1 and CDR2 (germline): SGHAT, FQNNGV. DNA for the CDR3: TGTGCCAGCAGCTTACAGGGGCTTGGGGGCTACGAGCAGTACTTC. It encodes CASSLQGLGGYEQYF. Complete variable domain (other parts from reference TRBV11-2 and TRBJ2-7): EAGVAQSPRYKIIEKRQSVAFWCNPISGHATLYWYQQILGQGPKLLIQFQNNGVVDDSQLPKDRFSAERLKGVDSTLKIQPAKLEDSAVYLCASSLQGLGGYEQYFGPGTRLTVT.

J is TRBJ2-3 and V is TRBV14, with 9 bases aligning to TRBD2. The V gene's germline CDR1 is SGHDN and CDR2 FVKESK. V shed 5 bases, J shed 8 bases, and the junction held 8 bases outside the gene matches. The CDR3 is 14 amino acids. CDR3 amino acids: CASSSGTSLGTQYF. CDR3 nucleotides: TGTGCCAGCAGCTCCGGGACTAGCCTGGGTACGCAGTATTTT.

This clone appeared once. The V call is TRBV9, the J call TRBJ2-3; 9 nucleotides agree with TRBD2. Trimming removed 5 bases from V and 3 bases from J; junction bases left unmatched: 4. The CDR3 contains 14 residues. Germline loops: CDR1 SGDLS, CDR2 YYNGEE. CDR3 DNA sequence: TGTGCCAGCAGTTCTAGCGGGATTACAGATACGCAGTATTTT. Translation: CASSSSGITDTQYF.

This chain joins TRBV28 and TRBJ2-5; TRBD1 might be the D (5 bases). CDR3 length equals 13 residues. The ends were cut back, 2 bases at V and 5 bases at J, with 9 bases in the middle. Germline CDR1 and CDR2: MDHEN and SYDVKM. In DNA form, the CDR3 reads TGTGCCAGCAGTTTAGGGGCACAGGAGACCCAGTACTTC. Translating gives CASSLGAQETQYF.

Written as DNA, the CDR3 is TGCGCCAGCAGTGAGTCATCGAGGTATGAGCAGTTCTTC. Encoded protein: CASSESSRYEQFF. The chain combines TRBV10-2 with TRBJ2-1, with D uncertain. Germline CDR1 is WSHSY and CDR2 is SAAADI. This CDR3 has 13 amino acids. V lost 0 bases and J 8 bases, leaving 8 bases between the germline ends.

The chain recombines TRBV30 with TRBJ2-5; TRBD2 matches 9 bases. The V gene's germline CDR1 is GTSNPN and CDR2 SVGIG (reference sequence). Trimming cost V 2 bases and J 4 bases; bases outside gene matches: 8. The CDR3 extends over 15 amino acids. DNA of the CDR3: TGTGCCTGGAGTCCTGCAGCGGGAGGAGGAGAGACCCAGTACTTC. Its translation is CAWSPAAGGGETQYF.

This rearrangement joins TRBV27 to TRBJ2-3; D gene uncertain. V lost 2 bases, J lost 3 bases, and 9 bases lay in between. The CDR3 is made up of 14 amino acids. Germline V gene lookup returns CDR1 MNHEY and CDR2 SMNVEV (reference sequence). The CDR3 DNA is TGTGCCAGCAGTTTAGAGAGTCGAACAGATACGCAGTATTTT. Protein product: CASSLESRTDTQYF.

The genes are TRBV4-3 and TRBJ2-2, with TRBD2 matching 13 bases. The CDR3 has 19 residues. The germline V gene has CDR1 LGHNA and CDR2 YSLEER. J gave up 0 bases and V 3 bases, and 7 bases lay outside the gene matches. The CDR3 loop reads CASSQGTSGDFANTGELFF. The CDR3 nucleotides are TGCGCCAGCAGCCAGGGGACTAGCGGGGATTTTGCGAACACCGGGGAGCTGTTTTTT.

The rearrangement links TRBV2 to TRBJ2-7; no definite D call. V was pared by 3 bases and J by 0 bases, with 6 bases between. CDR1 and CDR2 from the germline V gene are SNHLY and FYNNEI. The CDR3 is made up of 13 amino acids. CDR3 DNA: TGTGCCAGCAGTGATTACGGCTCCTACGAGCAGTACTTC. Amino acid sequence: CASSDYGSYEQYF.

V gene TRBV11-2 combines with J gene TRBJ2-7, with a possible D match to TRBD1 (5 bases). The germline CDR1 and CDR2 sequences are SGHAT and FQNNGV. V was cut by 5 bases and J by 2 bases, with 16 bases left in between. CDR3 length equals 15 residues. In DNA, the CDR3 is TGTGCCAGCAGCCGAGACAGCCTACTTACCTACGAGCAGTACTTC. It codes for CASSRDSLLTYEQYF. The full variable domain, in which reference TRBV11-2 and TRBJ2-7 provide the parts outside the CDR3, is EAGVAQSPRYKIIEKRQSVAFWCNPISGHATLYWYQQILGQGPKLLIQFQNNGVVDDSQLPKDRFSAERLKGVDSTLKIQPAKLEDSAVYLCASSRDSLLTYEQYFGPGTRLTVT.

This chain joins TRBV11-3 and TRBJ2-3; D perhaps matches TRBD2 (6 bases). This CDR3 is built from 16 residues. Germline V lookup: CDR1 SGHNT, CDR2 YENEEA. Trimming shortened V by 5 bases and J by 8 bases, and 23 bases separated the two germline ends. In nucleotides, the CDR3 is TGTGCCAGCAGCGGGCCCGGGAGCGAACGGTACGGTACGCAGTATTTT. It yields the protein CASSGPGSERYGTQYF.

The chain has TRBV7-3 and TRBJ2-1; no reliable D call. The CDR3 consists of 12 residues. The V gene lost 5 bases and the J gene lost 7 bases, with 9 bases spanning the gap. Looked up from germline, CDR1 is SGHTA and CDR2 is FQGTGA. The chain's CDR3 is CASSAQTNEQFF. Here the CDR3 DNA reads TGTGCCAGCAGCGCCCAAACTAATGAGCAGTTCTTC.